These 29 T cell receptor beta chains share one sample of origin, sequenced in a study of blood T cells in healthy people across ages (dated by TCRdb to the mid-2010s). The library was obtained by 5' RACE. This sample was sequenced with an Illumina HiSeq 2500. The second PCR ran for roughly 7 to 12 cycles and used a J-beta primer mix along with a sample-barcoded 5' primer. The public reads were quality trimmed at Q25 with fastp and then assembled into clones with MiXCR by TCRdb, keeping productive beta chains. Duplicate CDR3 protein sequences are folded into a single record with the most common DNA and genes. The sample has about 570,000 distinct CDR3 sequences on record, roughly 29% of them singletons. The ten largest account for around 18% of the sample. Material: blood. The receptors were gathered from a woman aged 70-85 years in good health.

The genes are TRBV12-3 or TRBV12-4 and TRBJ1-4; D ambiguous. Trimming pared 6 bases from V and 8 bases from J, leaving 16 bases between. This CDR3 has 14 residues. The CDR3 region is CASRREEGGEKLFF. The CDR3 nucleotides read TGTGCCAGCAGGAGGGAGGAGGGAGGCGAAAAACTGTTTTTT.

The chain uses TRBV10-3 and TRBJ1-6; TRBD1 might be the D (5 bases). CDR3 length: 16 residues. The germline V and J ends were trimmed by 5 bases and 5 bases, with 16 bases remaining between them. Germline V lookup: CDR1 ENHRY, CDR2 SYGVKD. CDR3 sequence (DNA): TGTGCCATCAGTCAGAGTCGGGGCAGTGATAATTCACCCCTCCACTTT. It encodes CAISQSRGSDNSPLHF.

This clonotype has just a few counts. The V call is TRBV14, the J call TRBJ2-7, with 10 bases fitting TRBD1. Germline CDR1 reads SGHDN; CDR2 reads FVKESK. This CDR3 comprises 15 residues. J lost 4 bases, V lost 4 bases, and 7 bases had no gene match. The CDR3 loop is CASSLPGQGRYEQYF. The CDR3 DNA is TGTGCCAGCAGCCTTCCGGGACAGGGGAGATACGAGCAGTACTTC.

This clonotype has at least ten counts. The chain joins TRBV5-6 to TRBJ1-5; 8 positions agree with TRBD1. The junction had 7 bases not matched to a gene; V was cut back by 0 bases and J by 5 bases. CDR1 and CDR2 (germline): SGHDT, YYEEEE. CDR3 length: 16 residues. Here the CDR3 DNA reads TGTGCCAGCAGCTTGGATACAGGGGGTATCGATCAGCCCCAGCATTTT. Its protein is CASSLDTGGIDQPQHF. The whole variable domain, remainder taken from reference TRBV5-6 and TRBJ1-5, is DAGVTQSPTHLIKTRGQQVTLRCSPKSGHDTVSWYQQALGQGPQFIFQYYEEEERQRGNFPDRFSGHQFPNYSSELNVNALLLGDSALYLCASSLDTGGIDQPQHFGDGTRLSIL.

The chain carries TRBV5-1 and TRBJ2-5, with 7 bases lining up with TRBD1. This CDR3 contains 14 residues. V was clipped by 4 bases and J by 6 bases; unmatched bases: 9. The germline V gene encodes CDR1 SGHRS and CDR2 YFSETQ. The CDR3 DNA reads TGCGCCAGCAGCAACGGACAGGCTCGGAAGACCCAGTACTTC. This sequence encodes CASSNGQARKTQYF.

This clonotype was detected only a few times. The chain employs TRBV12-3 or TRBV12-4 and TRBJ2-5; 8 nucleotides agree with TRBD2. The CDR3 has 15 residues. V gave up 9 bases and J gave up 5 bases; unmatched junction bases: 14. The CDR3 here is CASHRGGLSWETQYF. CDR3 sequence (DNA): TGTGCCAGTCATCGGGGGGGCCTTAGCTGGGAGACCCAGTACTTC.

This chain links TRBV4-1 with TRBJ2-5; 11 bases map to TRBD2. The assigned J gene may be wrong: the sequence end matches TRBJ2-7 better. The CDR3 consists of 15 residues. Germline V gene sequence: CDR1 MGHRA, CDR2 YSYEKL. CDR3 sequence reads: CASSPLAGGAYEQYF. The CDR3 coding sequence is TGCGCCAGCAGCCCTCTAGCGGGGGGAGCCTACGAGCAGTACTTC.

V and J are TRBV24-1 and TRBJ2-1; 10 bases line up with TRBD2. The V gene's germline CDR1 is KGHDR and CDR2 SFDVKD. The length of the CDR3 is 16 residues. With V trimmed by 7 bases and J by 1 base, 6 bases remained unmatched. This CDR3 reads CATSPTSGVSYNEQFF. CDR3 nucleotides: TGTGCCACCAGCCCTACTAGCGGGGTATCCTACAATGAGCAGTTCTTC.

This clonotype has a handful of counts. This chain links TRBV4-3 with TRBJ2-2, with 9 nucleotides matching TRBD1. The CDR3 extends over 14 amino acids. Germline CDR1 LGHNA, CDR2 YSLEER. Losses at the gene ends were 3 bases for V and 5 bases for J; bases not matched to a gene: 1. The CDR3 protein is CASSHGQGTGELFF. As DNA, the CDR3 is TGCGCCAGCAGCCATGGACAGGGGACCGGGGAGCTGTTTTTT.

The J gene is TRBJ2-2, the V gene TRBV5-1; TRBD1 matches 11 bases. This CDR3 has 16 amino acids. CDR1 SGHRS and CDR2 YFSETQ come from the germline V gene. The trim removed 4 bases at V and 5 bases at J, leaving 7 bases unmatched. CDR3 loop: CASSPQGTGGTGELFF. The DNA of the CDR3 is TGCGCCAGCAGCCCCCAAGGGACAGGGGGAACCGGGGAGCTGTTTTTT.

The J gene is TRBJ1-2, the V gene TRBV18; TRBD1 might be the D (5 bases). The germline V and J ends were trimmed by 4 bases and 4 bases, with 13 bases remaining between them. The CDR3 spans 14 residues. Per the germline V gene, CDR1 is KGHSH and CDR2 is LQKENI. CDR3 sequence: CASSLPTASYGYTF. DNA for the CDR3: TGTGCCAGCTCACTTCCGACAGCCTCCTATGGCTACACCTTC.

The V and J genes are TRBV7-2 and TRBJ2-5, with 7 nucleotides matching TRBD1. CDR1 and CDR2 from the germline V gene are SGHTA and FQGNSA. V shed 4 bases, J shed 5 bases, and the junction held 7 bases outside the gene matches. The CDR3 sequence is 14 residues long. Here the CDR3 DNA reads TGTGCCAGCAGCTCTGAGGGGGCCTTTGAGACCCAGTACTTC. Translating it yields CASSSEGAFETQYF.

The CDR3 region is CASSSDRQPYGYTF. The CDR3 DNA reads TGTGCCAGCAGCTCGGACAGACAACCCTATGGCTACACCTTC. This chain joins TRBV5-6 and TRBJ1-2; TRBD1 is a possible D gene (6 bases). Germline lookup yields CDR1 SGHDT and CDR2 YYEEEE. This CDR3 has 14 residues. Trimming cost V 3 bases and J 4 bases, with 13 bases left between them.

This chain joins TRBV20-1 and TRBJ2-5; 8 bases line up with TRBD1. J lost 2 bases, V lost 6 bases, and 8 bases had no gene match. Germline lookup yields CDR1 DFQATT and CDR2 SNEGSKA (reference sequence). The CDR3 spans 14 residues. CDR3 region: CSASDRVGQETQYF. CDR3 nucleotide sequence: TGCAGTGCCTCGGACAGGGTGGGGCAAGAGACCCAGTACTTC.

The chain joins TRBV20-1 to TRBJ2-5, with no clear D. Germline CDR1 reads DFQATT; CDR2 reads SNEGSKA (reference sequence). Trimming took off 7 bases at V and 0 bases at J, with 6 bases between the two ends. The CDR3 spans 11 residues. The CDR3 DNA reads TGCAGTGTGGGATACCAAGAGACCCAGTACTTC. Translated, it gives CSVGYQETQYF.

V and J are TRBV3-1 and TRBJ2-1; 15 bases are a match to TRBD2. The V segment lost 1 base and the J segment 10 bases; nucleotides outside the gene matches: 8. CDR3 length equals 17 residues. The germline V gene has CDR1 LGHDT and CDR2 YNNKEL (reference sequence). The CDR3 nucleotides read TGTGCCAGCAGCCAAGGTTGGACTAGCGGGAGGGCCCTCGAGCAGTTCTTC. Translating it yields CASSQGWTSGRALEQFF.

The genes are TRBV15 and TRBJ1-6; the D is unclear. V was clipped by 0 bases and J by 8 bases, with 11 bases between them. The CDR3 loop spans 15 amino acids. From germline, CDR1 is LNHNV and CDR2 YYDKDF (reference sequence). The CDR3 DNA sequence: TGTGCCACCAGCAGAGATTCCGGGATCTATTCACCCCTCCACTTT. The encoded protein is CATSRDSGIYSPLHF.

The chain uses TRBV7-2 and TRBJ1-2; D not resolved. Germline-derived CDR1 and CDR2 are SGHTA and FQGNSA. The ends were cut back, 3 bases at V and 4 bases at J, with 15 bases in the middle. The CDR3 covers 15 residues. In DNA, the CDR3 is TGTGCCAGCAGCTTCCTAAGCGTCGGGAGCTATGGCTACACCTTC. As protein: CASSFLSVGSYGYTF. The variable domain in full, completed from reference TRBV7-2 and TRBJ1-2, reads GAGVSQSPSNKVTEKGKDVELRCDPISGHTALYWYRQSLGQGLEFLIYFQGNSAPDKSGLPSDRFSAERTGGSVSTLTIQRTQQEDSAVYLCASSFLSVGSYGYTFGSGTRLTVV.

This clonotype has a handful of counts. V and J are TRBV11-2 and TRBJ2-1; 12 nucleotides align to TRBD2. This CDR3 is built from 14 residues. Germline trimming cut 6 bases from V and 7 bases from J; bases unmatched to any gene: 4. The germline V gene has CDR1 SGHAT and CDR2 FQNNGV. CDR3 DNA: TGTGCCAGCAGATCTAGCGGGGGGGCGAATGAGCAGTTCTTC. The encoded protein is CASRSSGGANEQFF.

The chain couples TRBV20-1 to TRBJ2-7; TRBD2 matches 11 bases. Unmatched junction bases numbered 7, after V lost 3 bases and J lost 3 bases. The CDR3 runs to 15 residues. CDR1 is DFQATT and CDR2 is SNEGSKA in the germline V gene (reference sequence). The DNA of the CDR3 is TGCAGTGCTAGGCCTGGGACTAGCGGAATCTACGAGCAGTACTTC. This codes for CSARPGTSGIYEQYF.

On this clonotype itself: A much larger clone differs from this one at a single base, so this may be a read error. CDR3 region: CASSVGAGGPTDAQYF. For the CDR3, the DNA is TGTGCCAGCAGCGTAGGGGCGGGGGGCCCCACAGATGCGCAGTATTTT. This chain links TRBV9 with TRBJ2-3, with 8 nucleotides matching TRBD2. This CDR3 is 16 amino acids long. CDR1 and CDR2 (germline): SGDLS, YYNGEE.

The chain recombines TRBV12-3 or TRBV12-4 with TRBJ1-2, with D unclear. The CDR3 spans 13 residues. Trimming shortened V by 7 bases and J by 2 bases, and 11 bases separated the two germline ends. The CDR3 protein is CASMGTFNYGYTF. The CDR3 DNA follows: TGTGCCAGCATGGGAACGTTCAACTATGGCTACACCTTC.

This clonotype appeared a few times. This chain links TRBV4-2 with TRBJ1-4; 7 nucleotides agree with TRBD1. This CDR3 is 15 amino acids long. J lost 6 bases, V lost 4 bases, and 8 bases had no gene match. Germline-derived CDR1 and CDR2 are LGHNA and YNFKEQ. In nucleotides, the CDR3 is TGTGCCAGCAGCCGATCATCGGGACAGTATGAAAAACTGTTTTTT. This sequence encodes CASSRSSGQYEKLFF.

The V and J genes are TRBV25-1 and TRBJ2-7; D is perhaps TRBD1 (6 bases). This CDR3 region has 16 residues. Germline CDR1 is MGHDK and CDR2 is SYGVNS. With 6 bases removed from V and 0 bases from J, the gap between germline ends came to 18 bases. The CDR3 here is CASSPIGGHLSYEQYF. DNA of the CDR3: TGTGCCAGCAGCCCTATTGGGGGACACCTCTCCTACGAGCAGTACTTC.

The V call is TRBV9, the J call TRBJ1-2; maybe TRBD1 (6 bases). The CDR3 has 14 amino acids. Trimming left V 3 bases short and J 1 base short, with 10 bases between. The germline V gene encodes CDR1 SGDLS and CDR2 YYNGEE. DNA for the CDR3: TGTGCCAGCAGCGCTCAGGACAGTAACTATGGCTACACCTTC. Translating gives CASSAQDSNYGYTF.

Comment on this clonotype: Given a much more abundant clone one base away, this may be a read error. The chain has TRBV20-1 and TRBJ2-3; TRBD2 agrees at 11 bases. The length of the CDR3 is 16 residues. Germline V gives CDR1 DFQATT, CDR2 SNEGSKA (reference sequence). Unmatched junction bases numbered 6, after V lost 1 base and J lost 3 bases. The DNA of the CDR3 is TGCAGTGCTAGAGCCACTAGCGGGGGCCGGACAGATACGCAGTATTTT. Translating gives CSARATSGGRTDTQYF.

The rearrangement uses TRBV5-1 and TRBJ2-5; 8 positions agree with TRBD2. Losses at the gene ends were 2 bases for V and 1 base for J; bases not matched to a gene: 7. This CDR3 contains 16 residues. Germline CDR1 SGHRS, CDR2 YFSETQ. CDR3 amino acids: CASSFGGVSIQETQYF. The CDR3 region has the DNA TGCGCCAGCAGCTTCGGGGGGGTTTCAATCCAAGAGACCCAGTACTTC.

Only a few counts were recorded for this clonotype. The rearrangement joins TRBV11-1 to TRBJ2-4; D gene uncertain. Deletions cut 5 bases from V and 2 bases from J, with 10 bases between. Germline values: CDR1 SGHAT, CDR2 FQDESV (reference sequence). CDR3 size: 14 residues. The DNA of the CDR3 is TGTGCCAGCAGCCCGAGACGGTCCAAAAACATTCAGTACTTC. Residues: CASSPRRSKNIQYF.

About this clonotype: Possible read error: a much larger clone is one base away. This chain connects TRBV28 to TRBJ2-7; D is unclear. V lost 4 bases, J lost 9 bases, and 13 bases lay in between. Germline V CDR1 and CDR2: MDHEN, SYDVKM. The CDR3 is 12 residues long. CDR3 nucleotide sequence: TGTGCCAGCAGTTCCCCCTTGGTAGGGCAGTACTTC. This translates into CASSSPLVGQYF.